The T cell receptor beta chain under discussion was sequenced for a study of blood T cell repertoires in COVID-19 (dated by TCRdb to about 2020). Study-wide context: The collaborator samples originated in the United States, Italy and Spain and spanned the acute and convalescent phases of COVID-19. Samples were obtained from the ongoing ImmuneRACE study (first 160 participants) and from some 1,200 subjects provided by 6 global collaborators. HLA class I and class II types, where available, came from metadata supplied by the sample provider rather than from assay-based typing. The prospective study material was composed of cDNA or gDNA derived from T cells, B-cell-depleted T cells, or PBMCs. The repertoires were released in a freely available public database intended as a resource for research on the immune response to SARS-CoV-2. Subjects who had been exposed to COVID-19, were actively infected with it, or had recovered from it provided the deeply sampled blood TCRbeta repertoires that made up the dataset. The sample metadata nearly always contained a de-identified subject ID, COVID-19 status, age in years and sex. The paper as a whole reports these results and caveats: How much clinical and demographic metadata was included differed by source and by participant, and the metadata was provided uncurated.

Collaborating institutions collected whole blood in K2EDTA tubes following their own protocols. For TCRbeta analysis, collaborators shipped samples as frozen whole blood, isolated PBMCs, or DNA extracted from either of those sample types. TCRbeta CDR3 regions were amplified from genomic DNA by means of the immunoSEQ Assay, a bias-controlled multiplex PCR. In the authors' own workflow: Nucleated cell counts per sample were estimated from amplification of reference gene primers within the assay. To quantify the absolute abundance of each unique TCRbeta CDR3 rearrangement, sequence reads were collapsed and filtered. For each sample, productive Simpson clonality was calculated as the square root of Simpson's diversity index across productive rearrangements. TCRdb's version of the immuneACCESS table is confined to in-frame rearrangements and falls short of the full clone set. An unresolved V gene accounts for under half of the shortfall where checked; the remainder is of unknown origin. That table furnishes V, J and clone size, whereas the DNA furnished D and trimming. Present in this sample are tens of thousands of clones, more than 70% of which were seen just once. Roughly 25% of the sample is taken by the ten largest.

Of note for this clone: The antigen this receptor binds is unknown. Base qualities are not at hand, and no much larger clone is one base apart.

Spanning cysteine to phenylalanine, the CDR3 consists of 14 amino acids. Only the CDR3 part of the read is kept: 42 bases, read in frame from the first base. The CDR1 and CDR2 encoded by the germline V gene are MGHRA and YSYEKL. Cut back by 4 bases and 0 bases, the V and J ends lie 9 bases apart. Input material: peripheral blood. The clonotype was recovered from a human donor in a cohort sampled during active COVID-19. Rearrangement joined TRBV4-1 to TRBJ1-1; TRBD1 is a possible D gene, resting on 6 matching bases. CDR3 reads: CASSRQALNTEAFF. The DNA sequence is as follows: TGCGCCAGCAGCCGACAGGCTTTGAACACTGAAGCTTTCTTT.